This T cell receptor (beta chain) was recovered during a study of blood T cells in healthy people across ages. Study-wide results and limits: PBMCs left unsorted prevented a conclusive naive versus antigen-experienced comparison. In long-lived donors, naive CD4+ cell counts and diversity exceeded those of aged donors.

Trimming pared 0 bases from V and 3 bases from J, leaving 9 bases between. This CDR3 has 14 amino acids. Germline-derived CDR1 and CDR2 are MNHEY and SVGAGI. For the second PCR, which ran for roughly 6 to 12 cycles, a sample-barcoded 5' primer and a J-beta primer mix were used. Every sample gave at least 2.5 million paired-end reads containing CDR3. TCRdb re-called the 5' RACE reads through MiXCR, storing one row per CDR3 protein. The sample carries about 1.5 million distinct CDR3 sequences, approximately 39% recorded once. A few counts support this clonotype. No antigen is known for it. The TCR originated in a woman under 30 in good health. Sequencing was done on a sample of blood. V gene TRBV6-5 combines with J gene TRBJ2-7; D could derive from TRBD1 or TRBD2 (5 bases each). The CDR3 DNA reads TGTGCCAGCAGTTACTCCCGGGGCGACTACGAGCAGTACTTC. Translated, it gives CASSYSRGDYEQYF.